Presented here are 9 T cell receptor beta chains from one specimen sequenced in a study of tumor-infiltrating lymphocytes in primary liver carcinoma. TCR beta cDNA was prepared out of roughly 520 ng total RNA by means of a constant-region primer. Libraries for TCR beta were built through three nested multiplex PCR rounds, which together made up a slightly modified ARM-PCR procedure. The opening two PCR rounds, roughly 11 cycles each, paired TRBV1-TRBV30 forward primers with a C-beta reverse primer. TCRdb re-analysed the multiplex PCR reads in MiXCR, keeping a single row per CDR3 protein. Counted here are over 35,000 distinct CDR3 sequences, nearly 75% occurring once; the ten biggest clones make up 16%. Starting material for RNA and DNA co-extraction consisted of about 20-30 mg of unsorted bulk tissue. The source material was liver tumor tissue from sampling region 4. Noted subset: tumor region T4, right-lateral pole. The receptors here all came from a man between 40 and 49 years old with primary liver carcinoma and hepatitis B virus infection.

This chain connects TRBV7-9 to TRBJ2-5; 7 nucleotides line up with TRBD1. The junction had 9 bases not matched to a gene; V was cut back by 4 bases and J by 13 bases. Germline V CDR1 and CDR2: SEHNR, FQNEAQ (reference sequence). The CDR3 loop spans 12 amino acids. The CDR3 loop reads CASSSQGEIRYF. CDR3 DNA: TGTGCCAGCAGCTCCCAGGGGGAGATCCGGTACTTC.

Points on this clonotype: The junction and the germline gene differ at one end; a read error may be behind it. The chain couples TRBV5-6 to TRBJ2-1; 7 bases map to TRBD1. This CDR3 comprises 17 residues. The germline V gene encodes CDR1 SGHDT and CDR2 YYEEEE. The CDR3 reads CESSSNLQGRWYNEKFF. The CDR3 DNA follows: TGTGAAAGCAGCTCGAACCTACAGGGGCGGTGGTACAATGAGAAGTTCTTC.

This clonotype came up once. In this CDR3 the conserved last residue, phenylalanine or tryptophan, is missing, so a read error is likely. The chain links TRBV11-1 to TRBJ2-4; 8 bases match TRBD1. V shed 4 bases and J 4 bases; nucleotides not matched to a gene: 12. The CDR3 extends over 17 amino acids. Germline-derived CDR1 and CDR2 are SGHAT and FQDESV (reference sequence). The CDR3 spells CASSSTGQGASKNIQYL. CDR3 DNA sequence: TGTGCCAGCAGCTCTACTGGACAGGGAGCATCAAAAAACATTCAGTACTTA.

The sample holds a few counts of this clonotype. The chain uses TRBV7-9 and TRBJ2-7, with 7 positions matching TRBD1. Germline trimming cut 5 bases from V and 7 bases from J; bases unmatched to any gene: 5. Per germline, CDR1 SEHNR and CDR2 FQNEAQ (reference sequence). The length of the CDR3 is 12 residues. The CDR3 loop reads CASSQGQSEQYV. CDR3 in DNA: TGTGCCAGCAGCCAGGGACAGAGTGAGCAGTACGTC.

This clonotype has just one count. No conserved phenylalanine or tryptophan ends this CDR3, so it is likely a read error. The genes are TRBV9 and TRBJ1-6; 7 bases fit TRBD1. The germline gives CDR1 SGDLS, CDR2 YYNGEE. The CDR3 loop spans 17 amino acids. Written as DNA, the CDR3 is TGTGTCAGCAGCGTGGGGGGACAGAGCTCCTATAATTCACCCCTCCACTCT. It codes for CVSSVGGQSSYNSPLHS.

As regards this clonotype: The junction does not match germline at one end; this may be a read error. V gene TRBV4-2 combines with J gene TRBJ2-2; 7 nucleotides align to TRBD2. Germline CDR1 LGHNA, CDR2 YNFKEQ. The CDR3 loop spans 14 amino acids. CDR3 bases: TGCGCCAGCAGCCAAGATCAGGTGGGAGGGAAACTGTTTTTT. Translated, it gives CASSQDQVGGKLFF.

Remarks on this clonotype: A read error is likely, as this CDR3 ends without the conserved phenylalanine or tryptophan. The chain carries TRBV11-2 and TRBJ2-5; 7 bases are shared with TRBD2. The germline V gene has CDR1 SGHAT and CDR2 FQNNGV. Trimming cost V 1 base and J 2 bases; bases outside gene matches: 4. The CDR3 consists of 15 residues. CDR3 region: CASSLGTSGQETQYL. The CDR3 DNA reads TGTGCCAGCAGCTTAGGGACTAGTGGACAAGAGACCCAGTACCTC.

This clonotype is a singleton in its sample. The V call is TRBV5-1, the J call TRBJ2-3; D unresolved. The CDR3 has 16 amino acids. The germline gives CDR1 SGHRS, CDR2 YFSETQ. With 3 bases removed from V and 0 bases from J, the gap between germline ends came to 14 bases. CDR3 residues: CASSSKGRASTDTQYF. In DNA form, the CDR3 reads TGCGCCAGCAGCTCGAAGGGCCGTGCTAGCACAGATACGCAGTATTTT.

This clonotype was observed once. In this CDR3 the conserved last residue, phenylalanine or tryptophan, is missing, so a read error is likely. The chain links TRBV10-3 to TRBJ2-1, with 9 bases identical to TRBD2. CDR1 ENHRY and CDR2 SYGVKD come from the germline V gene. The CDR3 has 15 residues. The ends lost 11 bases at V and 7 bases at J; junction bases unmatched: 15. The CDR3 sequence: CASADSGRSHNEQFS. The CDR3, as DNA: TGTGCCTCAGCTGACAGCGGGAGGTCCCATAATGAGCAGTTCTCC.